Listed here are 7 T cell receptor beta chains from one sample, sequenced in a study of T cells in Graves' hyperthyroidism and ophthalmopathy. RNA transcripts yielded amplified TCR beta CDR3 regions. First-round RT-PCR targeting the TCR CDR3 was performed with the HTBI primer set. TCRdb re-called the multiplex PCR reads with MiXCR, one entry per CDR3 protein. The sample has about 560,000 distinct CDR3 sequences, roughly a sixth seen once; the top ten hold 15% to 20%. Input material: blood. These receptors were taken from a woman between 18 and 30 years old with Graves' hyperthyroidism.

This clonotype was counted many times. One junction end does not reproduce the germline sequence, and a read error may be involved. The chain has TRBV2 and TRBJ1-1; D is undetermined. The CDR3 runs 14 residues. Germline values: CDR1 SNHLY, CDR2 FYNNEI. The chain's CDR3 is CASSETTLKTEAFF. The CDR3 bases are TGTGCCAGCAGTGAAACGACACTGAAAACTGAAGCTTTCTTT.

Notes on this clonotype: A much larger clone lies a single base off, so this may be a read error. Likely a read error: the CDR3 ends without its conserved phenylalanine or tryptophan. CDR3 in DNA: TGTGCCAGCAGTATAAAAGCGGGGGGAATAGATACGCAGTATGTT. Amino acid sequence: CASSIKAGGIDTQYV. This rearrangement joins TRBV6-1 to TRBJ2-3, with 9 bases identical to TRBD2. CDR3 length: 15 amino acids. The J segment lost 5 bases and the V segment lost 5 bases, leaving 8 bases of the junction unmatched. Germline V gene sequence: CDR1 MNHNS, CDR2 SASEGT.

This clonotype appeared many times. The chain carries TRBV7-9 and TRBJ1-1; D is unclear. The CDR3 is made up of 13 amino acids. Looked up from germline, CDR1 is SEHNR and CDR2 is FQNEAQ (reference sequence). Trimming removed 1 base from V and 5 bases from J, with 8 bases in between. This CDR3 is CASSLEAETEAFF. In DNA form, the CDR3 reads TGTGCCAGCAGCTTAGAGGCAGAAACTGAAGCTTTCTTT.

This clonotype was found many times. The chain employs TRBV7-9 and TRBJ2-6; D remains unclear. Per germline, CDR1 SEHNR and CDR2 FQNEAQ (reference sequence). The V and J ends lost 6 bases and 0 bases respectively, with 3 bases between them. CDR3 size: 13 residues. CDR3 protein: CASRDSGANVLTF. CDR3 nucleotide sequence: TGTGCCAGCAGGGACTCTGGGGCCAACGTCCTGACTTTC.

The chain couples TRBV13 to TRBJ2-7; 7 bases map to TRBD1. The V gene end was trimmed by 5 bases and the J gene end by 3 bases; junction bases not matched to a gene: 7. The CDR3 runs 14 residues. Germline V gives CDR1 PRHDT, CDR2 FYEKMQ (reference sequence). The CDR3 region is CASSRAAGGYEQYF. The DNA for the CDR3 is TGTGCCAGCAGCCGGGCGGCAGGGGGCTACGAGCAGTACTTC. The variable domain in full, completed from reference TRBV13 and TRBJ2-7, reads AAGVIQSPRHLIKEKRETATLKCYPIPRHDTVYWYQQGPGQDPQFLISFYEKMQSDKGSIPDRFSAQQFSDYHSELNMSSLELGDSALYFCASSRAAGGYEQYFGPGTRLTVT.

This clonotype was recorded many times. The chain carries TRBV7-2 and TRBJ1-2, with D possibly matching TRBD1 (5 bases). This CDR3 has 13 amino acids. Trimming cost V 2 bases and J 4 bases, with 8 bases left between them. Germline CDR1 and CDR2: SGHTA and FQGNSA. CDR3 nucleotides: TGTGCCAGCAGCTTACAGGGAGGCTATGGCTACACCTTC. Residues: CASSLQGGYGYTF. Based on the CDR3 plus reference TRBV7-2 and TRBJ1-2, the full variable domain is GAGVSQSPSNKVTEKGKDVELRCDPISGHTALYWYRQSLGQGLEFLIYFQGNSAPDKSGLPSDRFSAERTGGSVSTLTIQRTQQEDSAVYLCASSLQGGYGYTFGSGTRLTVV.

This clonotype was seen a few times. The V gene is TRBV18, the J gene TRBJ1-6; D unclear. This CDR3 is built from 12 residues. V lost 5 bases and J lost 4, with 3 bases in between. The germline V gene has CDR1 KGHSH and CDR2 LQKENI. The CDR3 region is CASSGYNSPLHF. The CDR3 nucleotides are TGTGCCAGCTCAGGTTATAATTCACCCCTCCACTTT.